This T cell receptor (beta chain) was sequenced for a study of control samples from healthy donors and cancer patients. This CDR3 comprises 15 residues. The V end was cut by 4 bases, the J end by 5 bases, with 18 bases between. CDR1 is SGHRS, CDR2 YFSETQ, per germline. The method was immunoSEQ multiplex PCR; TCRdb's version includes in-frame clones alone and lacks a portion of them. Among some 37,000 clones listed, 80% to 95% were seen once. Sample: blood. This sequence was found in a woman aged 50 to 65 in good health. The J gene is TRBJ1-1, the V gene TRBV5-1, with D possibly TRBD1 on 6 matching bases. The CDR3 nucleotides are TGCGCCAGCAGCGATACGGGACATTCGAGGACTGAAGCTTTCTTT. This translates into CASSDTGHSRTEAFF.